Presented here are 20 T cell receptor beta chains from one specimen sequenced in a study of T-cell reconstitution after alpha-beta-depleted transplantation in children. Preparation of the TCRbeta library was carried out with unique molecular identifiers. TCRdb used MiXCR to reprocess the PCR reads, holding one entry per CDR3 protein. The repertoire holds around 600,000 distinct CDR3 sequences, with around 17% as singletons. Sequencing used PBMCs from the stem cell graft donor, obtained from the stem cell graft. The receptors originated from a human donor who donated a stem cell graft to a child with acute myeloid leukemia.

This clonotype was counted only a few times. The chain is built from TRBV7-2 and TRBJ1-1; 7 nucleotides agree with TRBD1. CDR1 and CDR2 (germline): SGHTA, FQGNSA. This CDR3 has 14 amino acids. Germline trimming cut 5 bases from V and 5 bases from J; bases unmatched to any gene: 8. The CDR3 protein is CASSPKGAGTEAFF. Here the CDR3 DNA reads TGTGCCAGCAGCCCCAAGGGGGCTGGTACTGAAGCTTTCTTT.

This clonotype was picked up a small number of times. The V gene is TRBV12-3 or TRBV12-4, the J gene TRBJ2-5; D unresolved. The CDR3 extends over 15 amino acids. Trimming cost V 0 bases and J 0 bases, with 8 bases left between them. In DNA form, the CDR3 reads TGTGCCAGCAGTTTAGCCTGGGCATACCAAGAGACCCAGTACTTC. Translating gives CASSLAWAYQETQYF.

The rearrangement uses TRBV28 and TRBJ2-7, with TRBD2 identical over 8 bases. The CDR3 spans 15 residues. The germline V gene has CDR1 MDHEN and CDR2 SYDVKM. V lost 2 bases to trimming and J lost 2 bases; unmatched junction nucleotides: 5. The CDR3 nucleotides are TGTGCCAGCAGTTTAAGGGCGGGGGGCCCCTACGAGCAGTACGTC. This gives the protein CASSLRAGGPYEQYV.

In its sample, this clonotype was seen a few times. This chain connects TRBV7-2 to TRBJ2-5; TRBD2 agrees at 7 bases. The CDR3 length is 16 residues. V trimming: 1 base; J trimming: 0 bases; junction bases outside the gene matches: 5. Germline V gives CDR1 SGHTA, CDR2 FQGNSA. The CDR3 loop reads CASSLVASGHQETQYF. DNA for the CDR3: TGTGCCAGCAGCTTAGTGGCTAGCGGCCACCAAGAGACCCAGTACTTC.

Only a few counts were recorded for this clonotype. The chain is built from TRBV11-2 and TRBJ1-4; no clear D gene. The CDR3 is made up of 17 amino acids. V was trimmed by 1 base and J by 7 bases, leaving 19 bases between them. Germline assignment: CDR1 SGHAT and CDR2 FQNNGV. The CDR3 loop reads CASSLVNREPAAEKLFF. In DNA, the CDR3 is TGTGCCAGCAGCTTAGTGAACCGGGAACCCGCGGCTGAAAAACTGTTTTTT.

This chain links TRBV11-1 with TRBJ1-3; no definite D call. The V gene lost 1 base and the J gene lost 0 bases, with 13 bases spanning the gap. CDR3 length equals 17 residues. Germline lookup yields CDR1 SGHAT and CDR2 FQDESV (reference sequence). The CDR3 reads CASSLVGLLNSGNTIYF. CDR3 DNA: TGTGCCAGCAGCTTAGTAGGTCTATTAAACTCTGGAAACACCATATATTTT.

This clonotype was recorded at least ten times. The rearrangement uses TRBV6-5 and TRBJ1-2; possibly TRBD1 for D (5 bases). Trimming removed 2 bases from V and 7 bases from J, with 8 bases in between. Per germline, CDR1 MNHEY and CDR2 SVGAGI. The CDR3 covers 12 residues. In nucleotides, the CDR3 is TGTGCCAGCAGTTACGACGACAGTGGCTACACCTTC. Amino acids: CASSYDDSGYTF.

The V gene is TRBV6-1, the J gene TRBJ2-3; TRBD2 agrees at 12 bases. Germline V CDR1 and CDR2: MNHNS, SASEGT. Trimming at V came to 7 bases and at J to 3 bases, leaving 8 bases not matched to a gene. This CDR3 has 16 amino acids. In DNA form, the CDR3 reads TGTGCCAGCAATAGACTAGCGGGGGACCGGACAGATACGCAGTATTTT. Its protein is CASNRLAGDRTDTQYF.

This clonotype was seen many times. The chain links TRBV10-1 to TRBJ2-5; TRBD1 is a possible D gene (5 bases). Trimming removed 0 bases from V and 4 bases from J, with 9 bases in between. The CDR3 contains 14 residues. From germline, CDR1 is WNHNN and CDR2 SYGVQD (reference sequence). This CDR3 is CASSESDSPETQYF. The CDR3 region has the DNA TGCGCCAGCAGTGAGTCAGACAGTCCAGAGACCCAGTACTTC.

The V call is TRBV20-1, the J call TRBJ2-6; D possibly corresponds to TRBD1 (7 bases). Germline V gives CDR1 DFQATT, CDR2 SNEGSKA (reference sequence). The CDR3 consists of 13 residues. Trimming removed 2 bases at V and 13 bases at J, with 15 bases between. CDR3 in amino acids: CSARFEQGGVLTF. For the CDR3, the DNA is TGCAGTGCTAGATTTGAGCAGGGGGGTGTCCTGACTTTC.

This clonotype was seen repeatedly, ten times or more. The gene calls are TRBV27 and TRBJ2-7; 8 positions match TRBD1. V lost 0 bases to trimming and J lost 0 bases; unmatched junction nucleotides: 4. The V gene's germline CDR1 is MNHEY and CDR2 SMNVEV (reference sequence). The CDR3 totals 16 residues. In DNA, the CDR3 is TGTGCCAGCAGTTTATCCCGGACAGGGAGCTCCTACGAGCAGTACTTC. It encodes CASSLSRTGSSYEQYF.

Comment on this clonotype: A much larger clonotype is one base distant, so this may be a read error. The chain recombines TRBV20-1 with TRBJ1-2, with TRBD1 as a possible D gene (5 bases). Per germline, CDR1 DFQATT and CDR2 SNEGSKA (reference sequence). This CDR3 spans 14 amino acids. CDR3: CGARGRAGNYGYTF. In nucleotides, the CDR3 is TGCGGTGCTAGAGGCAGGGCGGGGAACTATGGCTACACCTTC.

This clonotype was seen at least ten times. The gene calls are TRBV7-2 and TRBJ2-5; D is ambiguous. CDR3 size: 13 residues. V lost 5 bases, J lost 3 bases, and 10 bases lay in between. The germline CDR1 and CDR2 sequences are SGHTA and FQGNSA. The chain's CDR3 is CASSPPLEETQYF. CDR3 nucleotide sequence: TGTGCCAGCAGCCCCCCCTTAGAAGAGACCCAGTACTTC.

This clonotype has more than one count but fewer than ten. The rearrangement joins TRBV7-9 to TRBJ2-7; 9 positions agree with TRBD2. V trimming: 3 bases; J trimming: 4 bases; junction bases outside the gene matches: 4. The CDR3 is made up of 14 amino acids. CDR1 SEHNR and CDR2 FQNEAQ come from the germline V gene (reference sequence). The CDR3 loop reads CASSLSSGDYEQYF. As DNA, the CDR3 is TGTGCCAGCAGCTTGTCTAGCGGGGATTACGAGCAGTACTTC.

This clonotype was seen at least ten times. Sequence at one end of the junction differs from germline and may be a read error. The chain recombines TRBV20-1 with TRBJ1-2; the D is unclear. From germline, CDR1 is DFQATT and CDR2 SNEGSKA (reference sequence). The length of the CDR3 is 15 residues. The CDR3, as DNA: TGCAGTGTTAGAAGAGGGAGCCAACCCGGACGTGGCTACACCTTC. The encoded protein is CSVRRGSQPGRGYTF.

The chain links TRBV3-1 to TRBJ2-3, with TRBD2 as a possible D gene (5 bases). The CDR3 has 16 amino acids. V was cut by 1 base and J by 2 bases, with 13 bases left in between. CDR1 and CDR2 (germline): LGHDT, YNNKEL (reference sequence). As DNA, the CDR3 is TGTGCCAGCAGCCAAGGCTATATGGACTTCACAGATACGCAGTATTTT. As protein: CASSQGYMDFTDTQYF.

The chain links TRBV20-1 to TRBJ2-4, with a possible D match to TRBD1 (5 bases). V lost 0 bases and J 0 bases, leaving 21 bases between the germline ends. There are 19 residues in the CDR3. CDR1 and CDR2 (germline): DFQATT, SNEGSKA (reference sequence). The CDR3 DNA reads TGCAGTGCTAGAGATAGAGCTTTGACCTTCCAGGGAGCCAAAAACATTCAGTACTTC. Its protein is CSARDRALTFQGAKNIQYF.

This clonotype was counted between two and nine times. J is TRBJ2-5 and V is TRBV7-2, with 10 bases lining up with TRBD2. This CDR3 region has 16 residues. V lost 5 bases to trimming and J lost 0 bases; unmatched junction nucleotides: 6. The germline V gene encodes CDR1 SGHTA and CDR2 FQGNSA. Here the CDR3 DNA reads TGTGCCAGCAGCGTGACTAGCGGGTTATACCAAGAGACCCAGTACTTC. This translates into CASSVTSGLYQETQYF.

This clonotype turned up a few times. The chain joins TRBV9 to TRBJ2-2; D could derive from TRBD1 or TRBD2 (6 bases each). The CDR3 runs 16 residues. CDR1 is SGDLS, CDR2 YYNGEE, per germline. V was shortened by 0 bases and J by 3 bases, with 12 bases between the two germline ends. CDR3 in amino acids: CASSVATGADTGELFF. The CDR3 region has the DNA TGTGCCAGCAGCGTAGCTACGGGGGCGGACACCGGGGAGCTGTTTTTT.

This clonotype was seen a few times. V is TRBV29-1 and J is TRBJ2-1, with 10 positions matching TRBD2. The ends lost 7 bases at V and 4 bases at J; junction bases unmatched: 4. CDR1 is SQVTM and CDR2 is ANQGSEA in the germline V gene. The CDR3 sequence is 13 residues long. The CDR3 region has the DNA TGCAGCGCAGCTAGCGGGGGATACAATGAGCAGTTCTTC. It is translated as CSAASGGYNEQFF.